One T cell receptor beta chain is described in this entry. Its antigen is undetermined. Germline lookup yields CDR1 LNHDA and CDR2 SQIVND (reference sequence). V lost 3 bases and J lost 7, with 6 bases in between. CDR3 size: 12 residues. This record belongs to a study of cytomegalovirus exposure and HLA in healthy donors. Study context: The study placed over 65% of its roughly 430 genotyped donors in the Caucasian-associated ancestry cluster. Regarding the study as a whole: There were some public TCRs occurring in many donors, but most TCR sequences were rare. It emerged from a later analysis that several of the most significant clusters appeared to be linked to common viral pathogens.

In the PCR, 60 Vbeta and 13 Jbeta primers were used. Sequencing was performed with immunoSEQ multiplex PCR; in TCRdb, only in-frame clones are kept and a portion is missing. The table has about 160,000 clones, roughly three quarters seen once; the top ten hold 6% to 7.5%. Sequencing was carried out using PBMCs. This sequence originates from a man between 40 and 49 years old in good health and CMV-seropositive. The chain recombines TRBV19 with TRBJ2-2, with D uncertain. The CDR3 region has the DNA TGTGCCAGTAGTATCGTATTCGGGGAGCTGTTTTTT. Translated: CASSIVFGELFF. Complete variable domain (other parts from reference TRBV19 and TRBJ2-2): DGGITQSPKYLFRKEGQNVTLSCEQNLNHDAMYWYRQDPGQGLRLIYYSQIVNDFQKGDIAEGYSVSREKKESFPLTVTSAQKNPTAFYLCASSIVFGELFFGEGSRLTVL.